Here is one T cell receptor beta chain with its context. The antigen remains unidentified. This sample is part of a study of T-cell reconstitution after alpha-beta-depleted transplantation in children. The TCRbeta library incorporated unique molecular identifiers. In TCRdb, the PCR reads were re-called with MiXCR into one record per CDR3 protein. Of just over 950,000 distinct CDR3 sequences listed, roughly 29% are singletons. Study-level points and caveats: Elevated TCRbeta diversity at day 60 was traced, in some patients, to surviving recipient T cells and thymic progenitors. About two months after transplant, alpha-beta T cells reportedly came from several hundred expanded graft clones. Hyperexpanded clones declined; after one year, newly produced T cells mostly supplied diversity.

CDR1 is SGHDT and CDR2 is YYEEEE in the germline V gene. The V gene end was trimmed by 0 bases and the J gene end by 5 bases; junction bases not matched to a gene: 6. The CDR3 covers 15 residues. This TCR was recovered from a boy under two years old who had a stem cell transplant for SCID, so the T cells may come from the graft donor. This specimen consisted of PBMCs, mostly from graft donor cells, obtained 360 days after TCRalphabeta/CD19-depleted stem cell transplant. The genes are TRBV5-6 and TRBJ2-5, with TRBD1 matching 8 bases. This CDR3 is CASSLDRGMLETQYF. In nucleotides, the CDR3 is TGTGCCAGCAGCTTGGACAGGGGGATGCTGGAGACCCAGTACTTC.